This T cell receptor beta chain was recorded in a study of Ad26.COV2.S vaccination and SARS-CoV-2 variants (dated by TCRdb to the early 2020s). Some background on the complete study: Donors in the vaccine arm were drawn from COV1001, a multicentre, randomized, double-blind, placebo-controlled phase I-IIa trial testing Ad26.COV2.S in healthy adults. Participants in the trial were split at random into five groups of five each, receiving low-dose or high-dose Ad26.COV2.S once or twice, or else placebo on both occasions. Investigators remained blinded to trial group allocation during experiments and outcome assessment. Sequencing of the TCRbeta repertoire served to evaluate the specificity and breadth of SARS-CoV-2-reactive T cell receptors following Ad26.COV2.S vaccination. Ad26.COV2.S was given intramuscularly at 5x10^10 or 1x10^11 viral particles, as a single shot or as two shots 56 days apart. The TCR-sequenced set comprised around 30 samples: around 20 Ad26.COV2.S vaccine recipients, 5 placebo recipients and 8 SARS-CoV-2 convalescent individuals. Points the paper makes about the study in general: The study lacked the statistical power to compare responses across vaccine doses or regimens. Comparable non-spike TCR breadth was observed between vaccine and placebo recipients, consistent with only spike being contained in the vaccine. Substantial breadth of spike-specific CD8+ and CD4+ T cell responses was reported after vaccination. The authors noted that the TCR breadth and depth analyses may have underestimated total T cell responses. Ad26.COV2.S recipients had higher spike-specific TCR breadth than placebo recipients (P = 0.0014).

Per the publication, the treatment or condition label means: over 15 received Ad26.COV2.S at low or high dose, single or two shots; roughly 5 received placebo; per-sample allocation not given. Repertoires of vaccine and placebo recipients were sequenced from samples taken on day 63 after the first injection. In Cohort 1b, about two dozen adults aged 18-55 years were enrolled at a single site in Boston, USA, between 29 July and 7 August 2020. As a vaccine, Ad26.COV2.S was a replication-incompetent adenovirus type 26 vector that expressed a prefusion-stabilized SARS-CoV-2 spike protein derived from the original Wuhan strain. This clone was detected once. This clone's antigen is unknown. Base quality data are lacking; no much larger clone is found one base away. From V the trimming removes 11 bases and from J it removes 7 bases, while the gene matches leave 7 bases of the junction unaccounted for. CDR3 length: 13 amino acids, cysteine to phenylalanine. This entry keeps only the CDR3 DNA: 39 bases, framed from base 1. CDR1 is given as MNHNY and CDR2 as SVGAGI, both from the germline V gene (reference sequence).

The immunoSEQ Assay was used to sequence TCRbeta CDR3 regions. After extraction, genomic DNA underwent amplification by bias-controlled multiplex PCR, followed by high-throughput sequencing. As for the authors' bioinformatics: Collapsing and filtering of sequences were performed to quantify the absolute abundance of each unique TCRbeta CDR3 region. T cell fraction was estimated by normalization of TCRbeta template counts to usable DNA, with usable DNA being measured through amplification of reference genes present in all nucleated cells. Repertoire TCRs were annotated as SARS-CoV-2-specific by exact matching of V gene, CDR3 amino acid sequence and J gene to a known reactive TCR set. The reference SARS-CoV-2 TCR set was derived from MIRA and filtered for enrichment in COVID-19-positive ImmuneCODE repertoires, a step that removed public or cross-reactive TCRs. Using the MIRA antigens, annotated TCRs were further analysed by specific ORF or by position within an ORF. Breadth was defined as the number of annotated unique rearrangements divided by the total number of unique productive rearrangements, and depth was defined as the summed frequency of the annotated unique rearrangements. Two-sided Wilcoxon rank-sum tests were used to compare TCR breadth between groups. Here the immuneACCESS table is served through TCRdb, limited to in-frame sequences with V and J called. Missing clones are a known gap in these copies; in checked studies unresolved V genes cover under half, and the rest lacks a known reason. Clonal size and the V and J genes are those of that table, whereas D and trimming came from the DNA. For this sample there are 330,000 or so clones; 85% to 90% appear just once. In total, the top ten clones hold approximately 5% of the sample.

This sample comprised peripheral blood, obtained in a trial of Ad26.COV2.S vaccine versus placebo. In this chain, TRBV6-6 is recombined with TRBJ2-1; TRBD1 agrees with 11 junctional bases. This receptor was obtained from a person aged 18-60 years who received the Ad26.COV2.S COVID-19 vaccine or a placebo. The CDR3 reads CAGQGANLNEQFF. The sequence in DNA is TGTGCCGGACAGGGGGCTAATCTAAATGAGCAGTTCTTC.